The clone carrying this TCR beta chain was found once. Its antigen is undetermined. The CDR3 length is 12 residues. Germline lookup yields CDR1 LNHDA and CDR2 SQIVND (reference sequence). J gave up 6 bases and V 3 bases, and 1 base lay outside the gene matches. The sample belongs to a study of cytomegalovirus exposure and HLA in healthy donors. Study background: The same platform was used for the roughly 120 validation repertoires and the approximately 700 first-cohort repertoires, a later analysis reported.

Study-wide findings and caveats: In the roughly 130 validation repertoires, a later analysis found that first-cohort TCR clusters tended to co-occur. 150 to 200 TCR beta chains were listed as cytomegalovirus-associated.

Data came from immunoSEQ multiplex PCR; TCRdb stores just in-frame clones and leaves some out. The sample holds about 330,000 clones; roughly 89% are singletons and the top ten take about 0.8%. The donors formed part of the roughly 120-subject validation cohort, distinct from the roughly 700-subject first cohort. This receptor was identified in a woman aged 18-29 years in good health and CMV-seronegative. The chain uses TRBV19 and TRBJ1-1, with 7 bases lining up with TRBD1. The specimen was PBMCs. This CDR3 reads CASSIDRAEAFF. Here the CDR3 DNA reads TGTGCCAGTAGTATCGACAGGGCTGAAGCTTTCTTT.